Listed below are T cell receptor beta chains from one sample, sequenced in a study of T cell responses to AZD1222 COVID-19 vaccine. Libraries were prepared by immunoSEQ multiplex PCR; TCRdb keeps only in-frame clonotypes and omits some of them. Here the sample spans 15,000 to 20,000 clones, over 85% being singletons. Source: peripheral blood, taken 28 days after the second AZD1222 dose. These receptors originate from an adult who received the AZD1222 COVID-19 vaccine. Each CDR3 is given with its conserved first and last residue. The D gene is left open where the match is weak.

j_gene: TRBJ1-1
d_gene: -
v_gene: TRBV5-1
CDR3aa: CASRGGFGNTEAFF

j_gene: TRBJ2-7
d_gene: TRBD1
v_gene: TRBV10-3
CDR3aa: CAISESLGQGSDYEQYF

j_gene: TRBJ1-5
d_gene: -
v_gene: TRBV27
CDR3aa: CASSLWSGGGNQPQHF

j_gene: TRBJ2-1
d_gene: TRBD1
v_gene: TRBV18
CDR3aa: CASSPPGQGGHEQFF

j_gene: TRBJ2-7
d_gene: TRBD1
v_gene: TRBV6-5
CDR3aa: CASSYSTGQGGGEQYF

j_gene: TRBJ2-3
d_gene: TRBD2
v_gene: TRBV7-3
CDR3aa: CASSSRAVSSGGPWDTQYF

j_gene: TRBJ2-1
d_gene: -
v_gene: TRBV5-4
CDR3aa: CASSLVGGSDEQFF

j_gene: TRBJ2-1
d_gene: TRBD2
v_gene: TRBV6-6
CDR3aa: CASRLAGGEQFF

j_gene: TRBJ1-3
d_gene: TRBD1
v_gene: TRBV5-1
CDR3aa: CASRPQGTGNTIYF

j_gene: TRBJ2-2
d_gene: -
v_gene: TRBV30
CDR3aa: CAWSRQSTGELFF

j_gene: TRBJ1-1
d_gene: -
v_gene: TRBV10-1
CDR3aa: CASSASNTEAFF

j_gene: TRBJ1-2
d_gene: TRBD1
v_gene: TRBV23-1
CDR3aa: CASSHLLDRGCGYTF

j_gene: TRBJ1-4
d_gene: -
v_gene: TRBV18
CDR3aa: CASSPSAGLNEKLFF

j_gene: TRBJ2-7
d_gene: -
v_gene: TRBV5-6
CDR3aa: CASSLGQGRYEQYF

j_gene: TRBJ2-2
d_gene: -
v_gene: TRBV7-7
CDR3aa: CASSQSGGIAGELFF

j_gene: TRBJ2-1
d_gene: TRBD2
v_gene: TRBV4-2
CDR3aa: CASSQVLAGVYQFF

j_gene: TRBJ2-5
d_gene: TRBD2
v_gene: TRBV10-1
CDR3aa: CASSPLSGGQETQYF

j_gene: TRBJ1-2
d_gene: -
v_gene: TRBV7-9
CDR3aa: CASSSMGRQVVHGYTF

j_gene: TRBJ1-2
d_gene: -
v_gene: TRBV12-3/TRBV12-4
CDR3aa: CASSSQGNYGYTF

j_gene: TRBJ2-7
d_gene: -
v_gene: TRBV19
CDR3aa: CASSSNRAPGEQYF

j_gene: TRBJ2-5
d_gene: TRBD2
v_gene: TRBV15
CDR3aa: CATSNRRGKETQYF

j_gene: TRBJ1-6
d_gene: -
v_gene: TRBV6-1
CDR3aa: CASSEAAPGGSGSPLHF

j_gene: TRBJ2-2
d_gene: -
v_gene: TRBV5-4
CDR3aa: CASRAGNRDTGELFF

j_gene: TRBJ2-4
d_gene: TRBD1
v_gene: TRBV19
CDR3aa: CASSTGTGQYF

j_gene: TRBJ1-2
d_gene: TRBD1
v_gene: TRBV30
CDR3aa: CAWNTGTGYGYTF

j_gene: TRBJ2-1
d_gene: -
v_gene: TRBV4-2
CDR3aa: CASSQDTGYNEQFF

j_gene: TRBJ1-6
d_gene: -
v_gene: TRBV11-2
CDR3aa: CASSPQGSRSSYNSPLHF

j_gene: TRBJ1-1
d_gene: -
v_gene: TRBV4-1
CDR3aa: CASSQAAGGAFF

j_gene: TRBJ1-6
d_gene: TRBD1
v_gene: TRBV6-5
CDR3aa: CASRTGTGPSPLHF

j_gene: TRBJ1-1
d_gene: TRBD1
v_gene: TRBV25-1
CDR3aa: CASRGTGAEAFF